Listed below are T cell receptor beta chains from one sample, sequenced in a study of blood T cell repertoires in COVID-19. Clones were sequenced by immunoSEQ multiplex PCR, and TCRdb holds only the in-frame ones, with some missing. Seen here are about 140,000 clones, about 87% observed once, and the top ten hold over 35%. The sample comprised peripheral blood. Source of these receptors: a man aged 50-59 years who had recovered from COVID-19. The CDR3 runs from the conserved cysteine through the conserved F or W. Each record gives: clone size, D gene, V gene, J gene, CDR3 protein, CDR3 DNA. A D gene is named only where the DNA matches it firmly. A clone size is listed for some rows: how often the clone was seen (once, few, many), or a class if it is expanded.

abundance: once; d_gene: -; v_gene: TRBV7-8; j_gene: TRBJ1-6; CDR3aa: CASSLILGRSYNSPLHF; CDR3nt: TGTGCCAGCAGCTTAATTTTGGGCCGCTCCTATAATTCACCCCTCCACTTT
abundance: -; d_gene: TRBD1; v_gene: TRBV3-1/TRBV3-2; j_gene: TRBJ1-5; CDR3aa: CASSQDPGGDQPQHF; CDR3nt: TGTGCCAGCAGCCAAGATCCAGGGGGTGATCAGCCCCAGCATTTT
abundance: -; d_gene: -; v_gene: TRBV9; j_gene: TRBJ2-3; CDR3aa: CASSVAPDTRTDTQYF; CDR3nt: TGTGCCAGCAGCGTAGCCCCGGACACTCGCACAGATACGCAGTATTTT
abundance: -; d_gene: TRBD1; v_gene: TRBV5-5; j_gene: TRBJ1-2; CDR3aa: CASSIGTGEAYGYTF; CDR3nt: TGTGCCAGCAGCATCGGGACAGGGGAGGCCTATGGCTACACCTTC
abundance: -; d_gene: -; v_gene: TRBV19; j_gene: TRBJ2-7; CDR3aa: CASSIVPRLSYEQYF; CDR3nt: TGTGCCAGTAGTATTGTGCCCCGACTCTCCTACGAGCAGTACTTC
abundance: -; d_gene: -; v_gene: TRBV15; j_gene: TRBJ2-5; CDR3aa: CATSARGGHGTQYF; CDR3nt: TGTGCCACCAGCGCAAGGGGGGGACACGGGACCCAGTACTTC
abundance: -; d_gene: TRBD2; v_gene: TRBV18; j_gene: TRBJ2-5; CDR3aa: CASSVDPPGGQETQYF; CDR3nt: TGTGCCAGCTCAGTGGATCCACCGGGGGGCCAAGAGACCCAGTACTTC
abundance: -; d_gene: -; v_gene: TRBV5-5; j_gene: TRBJ1-1; CDR3aa: CASSPRGRRGLLLPEAFF; CDR3nt: TGTGCCAGCAGCCCCAGGGGTCGCAGGGGACTATTACTGCCTGAAGCTTTCTTT
abundance: -; d_gene: -; v_gene: TRBV7-8; j_gene: TRBJ2-7; CDR3aa: CASSLVPGNNEQYF; CDR3nt: TGTGCCAGCAGCTTAGTTCCAGGCAATAACGAGCAGTACTTC
abundance: -; d_gene: -; v_gene: TRBV5-4; j_gene: TRBJ1-2; CDR3aa: CASSLDGGGGYTF; CDR3nt: TGTGCCAGCAGTCTAGACGGAGGAGGTGGCTACACCTTC
abundance: -; d_gene: -; v_gene: TRBV19; j_gene: TRBJ1-5; CDR3aa: CASTISGISNQPQHF; CDR3nt: TGTGCCAGTACCATCTCGGGGATTAGCAATCAGCCCCAGCATTTT
abundance: few; d_gene: -; v_gene: TRBV5-5; j_gene: TRBJ1-1; CDR3aa: CASSQTAMNTEAFF; CDR3nt: TGTGCCAGCAGCCAGACAGCCATGAACACTGAAGCTTTCTTT
abundance: -; d_gene: -; v_gene: TRBV19; j_gene: TRBJ1-1; CDR3aa: CASSPRGSQGGNTEAFF; CDR3nt: TGTGCCAGTAGTCCCCGGGGGTCTCAGGGTGGGAACACTGAAGCTTTCTTT
abundance: -; d_gene: -; v_gene: TRBV6-4; j_gene: TRBJ2-1; CDR3aa: CASTRRQALGPRNEQFF; CDR3nt: TGTGCCAGCACCCGACGCCAGGCGCTGGGGCCGCGCAATGAGCAGTTCTTC
abundance: once; d_gene: -; v_gene: TRBV5-1; j_gene: TRBJ2-2; CDR3aa: CASSNTGTPAGTGELFF; CDR3nt: TGCGCCAGCAGCAATACCGGGACACCTGCAGGCACCGGGGAGCTGTTTTTT
abundance: -; d_gene: TRBD2; v_gene: TRBV9; j_gene: TRBJ2-1; CDR3aa: CASSGERTSGFGEQFF; CDR3nt: TGTGCCAGCAGCGGAGAACGGACTAGCGGGTTCGGCGAGCAGTTCTTC
abundance: -; d_gene: TRBD1; v_gene: TRBV6-5; j_gene: TRBJ1-2; CDR3aa: CASSNRGDYGYTF; CDR3nt: TGTGCCAGCAGTAACAGGGGGGACTATGGCTACACCTTC
abundance: -; d_gene: -; v_gene: TRBV5-1; j_gene: TRBJ1-3; CDR3aa: CASSLEYSGNTIYF; CDR3nt: TGCGCCAGCAGCTTGGAATACTCTGGAAACACCATATATTTT
abundance: -; d_gene: TRBD1; v_gene: TRBV18; j_gene: TRBJ2-7; CDR3aa: CASSPTTGGNNEQYF; CDR3nt: TGTGCCAGCTCACCTACGACAGGGGGTAACAACGAGCAGTACTTC
abundance: -; d_gene: TRBD1; v_gene: TRBV6-5; j_gene: TRBJ1-2; CDR3aa: CAIQTGTGVSYGYTF; CDR3nt: TGTGCCATCCAGACCGGGACAGGGGTTTCCTATGGCTACACCTTC
abundance: -; d_gene: TRBD1; v_gene: TRBV6-1; j_gene: TRBJ1-1; CDR3aa: CASSETGGDMNTEAFF; CDR3nt: TGTGCCAGCAGTGAGACAGGGGGCGACATGAACACTGAAGCTTTCTTT
abundance: -; d_gene: -; v_gene: TRBV4-1; j_gene: TRBJ2-4; CDR3aa: CASSPVTQAKNIQYF; CDR3nt: TGCGCCAGCAGCCCGGTAACGCAAGCCAAAAACATTCAGTACTTC
abundance: -; d_gene: TRBD1; v_gene: TRBV7-9; j_gene: TRBJ1-6; CDR3aa: CASSKDRVAAPLHF; CDR3nt: TGTGCCAGCAGCAAAGACAGGGTAGCTGCACCCCTCCACTTT
abundance: -; d_gene: -; v_gene: TRBV9; j_gene: TRBJ1-3; CDR3aa: CASSVAPGSGNTIYF; CDR3nt: TGTGCCAGCAGCGTAGCCCCAGGGTCCGGAAACACCATATATTTT
abundance: -; d_gene: TRBD2; v_gene: TRBV4-2; j_gene: TRBJ2-3; CDR3aa: CASSQAQRGGPGTDTQYF; CDR3nt: TGTGCCAGCAGCCAAGCCCAGCGGGGGGGTCCGGGCACAGATACGCAGTATTTT
abundance: -; d_gene: -; v_gene: TRBV11-2; j_gene: TRBJ1-2; CDR3aa: CASSLEPGPYGYTF; CDR3nt: TGTGCCAGCAGCTTAGAACCAGGGCCCTATGGCTACACCTTC
abundance: -; d_gene: -; v_gene: TRBV5-6; j_gene: TRBJ1-1; CDR3aa: CASSLPRLLNTEAFF; CDR3nt: TGTGCCAGCAGCCTACCCCGACTGCTGAACACTGAAGCTTTCTTT
abundance: -; d_gene: -; v_gene: TRBV6-2/TRBV6-3; j_gene: TRBJ2-7; CDR3aa: CASSYSTGYEQYF; CDR3nt: TGTGCCAGCAGTTACTCGACTGGCTACGAGCAGTACTTC
abundance: -; d_gene: TRBD1; v_gene: TRBV7-2; j_gene: TRBJ1-5; CDR3aa: CASSLREGADQPQHF; CDR3nt: TGTGCCAGCAGCCTCCGAGAGGGGGCGGATCAGCCCCAGCATTTT
abundance: once; d_gene: -; v_gene: TRBV6-5; j_gene: TRBJ2-3; CDR3aa: CASKGGVPDTQYF; CDR3nt: TGTGCCAGCAAGGGGGGGGTCCCAGATACGCAGTATTTT
abundance: -; d_gene: -; v_gene: TRBV7-2; j_gene: TRBJ2-5; CDR3aa: CASSPWGNKETQYF; CDR3nt: TGTGCCAGCAGCCCATGGGGCAATAAAGAGACCCAGTACTTC
abundance: -; d_gene: TRBD1; v_gene: TRBV5-1; j_gene: TRBJ1-6; CDR3aa: CASSYQGEGSPLHF; CDR3nt: TGCGCCAGCAGCTACCAGGGGGAAGGGTCACCCCTCCACTTT
abundance: -; d_gene: TRBD1; v_gene: TRBV28; j_gene: TRBJ2-5; CDR3aa: CASSYLRDRDQETQYF; CDR3nt: TGTGCCAGCAGCTATCTCCGGGACAGGGACCAAGAGACCCAGTACTTC
abundance: once; d_gene: -; v_gene: TRBV6-5; j_gene: TRBJ1-2; CDR3aa: CASSYAGADYGYTF; CDR3nt: TGTGCCAGCAGTTACGCGGGGGCTGACTATGGCTACACCTTC
abundance: -; d_gene: TRBD1; v_gene: TRBV5-1; j_gene: TRBJ1-3; CDR3aa: CASSQGGGSGNTIYF; CDR3nt: TGCGCCAGCAGCCAGGGGGGTGGCTCTGGAAACACCATATATTTT
abundance: -; d_gene: TRBD1; v_gene: TRBV7-2; j_gene: TRBJ2-3; CDR3aa: CASSRTGTGGADTQYF; CDR3nt: TGTGCCAGCAGTCGTACCGGGACAGGGGGGGCAGATACGCAGTATTTT
abundance: -; d_gene: TRBD2; v_gene: TRBV3-1/TRBV3-2; j_gene: TRBJ2-7; CDR3aa: CASRPNDSGGGSYEQYF; CDR3nt: TGTGCCAGCAGGCCAAACGATAGCGGGGGAGGGTCCTACGAGCAGTACTTC
abundance: -; d_gene: -; v_gene: TRBV3-1/TRBV3-2; j_gene: TRBJ2-6; CDR3aa: CASSPEVLGVGANVLTF; CDR3nt: TGTGCCAGCAGCCCTGAGGTTCTAGGGGTAGGGGCCAACGTCCTGACTTTC
abundance: once; d_gene: TRBD1; v_gene: TRBV7-9; j_gene: TRBJ1-5; CDR3aa: CASSPGGNNQPQHF; CDR3nt: TGTGCCAGCAGCCCAGGGGGCAACAATCAGCCCCAGCATTTT
abundance: once; d_gene: -; v_gene: TRBV6-1; j_gene: TRBJ1-5; CDR3aa: CASSEGVRGNQPQHF; CDR3nt: TGTGCCAGCAGTGAAGGGGTCAGGGGTAATCAGCCCCAGCATTTT
abundance: -; d_gene: -; v_gene: TRBV5-5; j_gene: TRBJ1-1; CDR3aa: CASSPTRGGLMNTEAFF; CDR3nt: TGTGCCAGCAGCCCTACCCGGGGTGGGTTGATGAACACTGAAGCTTTCTTT
abundance: few; d_gene: -; v_gene: TRBV3-1/TRBV3-2; j_gene: TRBJ1-6; CDR3aa: CASSQSDTNSPLHF; CDR3nt: TGTGCCAGCAGCCAATCGGACACAAATTCACCCCTCCACTTT
abundance: -; d_gene: -; v_gene: TRBV18; j_gene: TRBJ1-5; CDR3aa: CASSRSPPFNSNQPQHF; CDR3nt: TGTGCCAGCTCACGAAGCCCGCCTTTCAATAGCAATCAGCCCCAGCATTTT
abundance: -; d_gene: TRBD2; v_gene: TRBV11-2; j_gene: TRBJ2-5; CDR3aa: CASSPGGSKTQYF; CDR3nt: TGTGCCAGCAGCCCGGGGGGTTCAAAGACCCAGTACTTC
abundance: -; d_gene: -; v_gene: TRBV29-1; j_gene: TRBJ1-3; CDR3aa: CSVEDDSSSGNTIYF; CDR3nt: TGCAGCGTTGAAGACGACAGCTCTTCTGGAAACACCATATATTTT